These 29 T cell receptor beta chains came from one sample sequenced in a study of tumor-infiltrating lymphocytes in primary liver carcinoma. A constant-region primer primed TCR beta cDNA synthesis from about 530 ng of total RNA. Each TCR beta library was derived from three nested multiplex PCR rounds that employed slightly modified ARM-PCR. TRBV1-TRBV30 forward and Cbeta reverse primers drove the first two approximately 11-cycle rounds. TCRdb processed the multiplex PCR reads anew with MiXCR; each CDR3 protein has one entry. The profile shows approximately 330,000 distinct CDR3 sequences, roughly 61% of them singletons. Germline DNA was extracted too, while blood RNA derived from unsorted whole blood. The sample was peripheral blood. These receptors originate from a man aged 40-49 years with primary liver carcinoma and hepatitis B virus infection.

Of note for this clonotype: The conserved final phenylalanine or tryptophan is absent from the CDR3, which likely points to a read error. The chain couples TRBV11-2 to TRBJ2-7; 7 bases line up with TRBD2. The CDR3 contains 14 residues. Trimming removed 5 bases from V and 5 bases from J; junction bases left unmatched: 9. CDR1 is SGHAT and CDR2 is FQNNGV in the germline V gene. For the CDR3, the DNA is TGTGCCAGCAGCCCGACTGGCGGGAGCAACGAGCAGTACCTC. This translates into CASSPTGGSNEQYL.

This rearrangement joins TRBV20-1 to TRBJ2-7, with D tentatively TRBD2 (5 bases). Germline CDR1 DFQATT, CDR2 SNEGSKA (reference sequence). The CDR3 contains 13 residues. V lost 2 bases and J 2 bases, leaving 10 bases between the germline ends. The CDR3 DNA reads as TGCAGTGCTAGACGGCCCGGGACCTACGAGCAGTACTTC. Translating it yields CSARRPGTYEQYF.

The table lists this clonotype with many counts. This chain joins TRBV29-1 and TRBJ2-1; D not certain. This CDR3 region has 10 residues. The germline CDR1 and CDR2 sequences are SQVTM and ANQGSEA. Trimming shortened V by 4 bases and J by 12 bases, and 10 bases separated the two germline ends. In DNA form, the CDR3 reads TGCAGCGTTGGTCCCCAAGGGCAGTTCTTC. As protein: CSVGPQGQFF.

With respect to this clonotype: A read error may explain this, as a much larger clone is one base away. V gene TRBV12-3 or TRBV12-4 combines with J gene TRBJ2-7; D unresolved. The CDR3 length is 15 residues. V dropped 1 base and J dropped 1 base, with 11 bases sitting between them. CDR3 sequence reads: CASSLGGKLSYEQYF. The CDR3 DNA is TGTGCCAGCAGTTTAGGGGGAAAGCTATCCTACGAGCAGTACTTC.

Notes on this clonotype: This may arise from a read error, as a much more abundant clone is one base away. The J gene is TRBJ1-5, the V gene TRBV6-6, with D perhaps TRBD1 (5 bases). CDR3 length: 15 amino acids. Germline assignment: CDR1 MNHNY and CDR2 SVGAGI (reference sequence). Here the CDR3 reads CVSSYRSETNQPQHF. The CDR3 nucleotides read TGTGTCAGCAGTTACAGGTCAGAAACTAATCAGCCCCAGCATTTT.

This clonotype turned up a few times. This chain joins TRBV7-9 and TRBJ2-1; the D call may be TRBD1 or TRBD2 (5 bases each). V was pared by 7 bases and J by 0 bases, with 13 bases between. Germline V gene lookup returns CDR1 SEHNR and CDR2 FQNEAQ (reference sequence). This CDR3 contains 15 residues. DNA for the CDR3: TGTGCCAGCACCGAGGGGCCCGGCTCCTACAATGAGCAGTTCTTC. This codes for CASTEGPGSYNEQFF.

This chain connects TRBV9 to TRBJ2-2; TRBD1 is a possible D gene (6 bases). The germline CDR1 and CDR2 sequences are SGDLS and YYNGEE. This CDR3 has 14 amino acids. The ends were cut back, 1 base at V and 5 bases at J, with 9 bases in the middle. CDR3 bases: TGTGCCAGCAGCGTAATAGGGGGTACCGGGGAGCTGTTTTTT. It specifies CASSVIGGTGELFF. Filled out from reference TRBV9 and TRBJ2-2, the complete variable domain reads DSGVTQTPKHLITATGQRVTLRCSPRSGDLSVYWYQQSLDQGLQFLIQYYNGEERAKGNILERFSAQQFPDLHSELNLSSLELGDSALYFCASSVIGGTGELFFGEGSRLTVL.

This clonotype was observed once. V and J are TRBV2 and TRBJ2-2, with 7 bases fitting TRBD2. The CDR3 totals 13 residues. Germline V gene data show CDR1 as SNHLY and CDR2 as FYNNEI. V was clipped by 7 bases and J by 5 bases; unmatched bases: 4. This chain's CDR3 is CASKRGGTGELFF. The DNA for the CDR3 is TGTGCCAGCAAACGGGGAGGGACCGGGGAGCTGTTTTTT.

A word on this clonotype: A much larger clone lies a single base off, so this may be a read error. This CDR3 is missing its conserved last phenylalanine or tryptophan, likely due to a read error. The chain couples TRBV5-6 to TRBJ1-2, with no clear D. V dropped 1 base and J dropped 5 bases, with 12 bases sitting between them. This CDR3 region has 14 residues. CDR1 and CDR2 from the germline V gene are SGHDT and YYEEEE. The CDR3 region is CASSLLTAVYGYTL. The CDR3 bases are TGTGCCAGCAGCTTGTTGACGGCAGTTTATGGCTACACCTTA.

This clonotype occurred many times. This chain connects TRBV6-2 or TRBV6-3 to TRBJ2-1; 7 bases fit TRBD2. The J segment lost 8 bases and the V segment lost 2 bases, leaving 9 bases of the junction unmatched. CDR3 size: 15 residues. Germline CDR1 and CDR2: MNHEY and SVGEGT. The CDR3, as DNA: TGTGCCAGCAGTTACCCCCGGGGACTAAGCGATGAGCAGTTCTTC. Its protein product is CASSYPRGLSDEQFF.

With regard to this clonotype: Since a much larger clone is just one base distant, this may be a read error. The chain is built from TRBV6-1 and TRBJ1-2; TRBD1 is a possible D gene (5 bases). CDR1 is MNHNS, CDR2 SASEGT, per germline. Deletions cut 8 bases from V and 6 bases from J, with 19 bases between. The CDR3 sequence is 14 residues long. CDR3 in DNA: TGTGCCAGCTGTCCCACCCTCGACAGCCATGGCTACACCTTC. Protein: CASCPTLDSHGYTF.

There are a few counts of this clonotype. Relative to the germline gene, one junction end is altered; a read error may explain this. This chain's CDR3 is CASSYGQRDYDYTF. The CDR3 nucleotides read TGTGCCAGCAGTTACGGGCAGAGGGACTATGACTACACCTTC. V usage is TRBV6-6 and J usage is TRBJ1-2, with a weak D call TRBD1 (5 bases). Germline CDR1 reads MNHNY; CDR2 reads SVGAGI (reference sequence). CDR3 size: 14 residues.

The table lists this clonotype with many counts. The J gene is TRBJ2-3, the V gene TRBV13; 7 bases map to TRBD2. This CDR3 comprises 15 residues. V lost 2 bases and J lost 5; bases outside the gene matches: 7. From germline, CDR1 is PRHDT and CDR2 FYEKMQ (reference sequence). The CDR3 reads CASSLRGGRRDTQYF. The CDR3 DNA reads as TGTGCCAGCAGCTTAAGGGGAGGGCGAAGAGATACGCAGTATTTT.

With respect to this clonotype: This may come from a read error, since a much larger clone is one base off. The chain uses TRBV4-1 and TRBJ2-7, with 10 bases matching TRBD1. The CDR3 is made up of 15 amino acids. Per germline, CDR1 MGHRA and CDR2 YSYEKL. The trim removed 2 bases at V and 6 bases at J, leaving 7 bases unmatched. For the CDR3, the DNA is TGCGCCAGCAGCCAAAAGTGGGACAGGGGCGGCGAGCAGTACTTC. This encodes CASSQKWDRGGEQYF.

Notes on this clonotype: Sequence at one end of the junction differs from germline and may be a read error. The chain carries TRBV11-2 and TRBJ2-3; the match to TRBD2 covers 10 bases. Germline CDR1 reads SGHAT; CDR2 reads FQNNGV. This CDR3 spans 17 amino acids. The CDR3 loop is CASSLEGTSESGYTQYF. The CDR3 DNA follows: TGTGCAAGCAGCTTAGAGGGGACTAGCGAAAGTGGGTATACGCAGTATTTT.

About this clonotype itself: This may come from a read error, since a much larger clone is one base off. The chain couples TRBV12-3 or TRBV12-4 to TRBJ1-1; D remains ambiguous. V lost 7 bases and J 6 bases, leaving 21 bases between the germline ends. The CDR3 contains 15 residues. This chain's CDR3 is CASTTLDLFGAEAFF. The CDR3 region has the DNA TGTGCCAGCACTACCTTGGACCTCTTTGGGGCTGAAGCTTTCTTT.

This chain joins TRBV29-1 and TRBJ2-7, with D possibly matching TRBD1 (5 bases). The CDR3 totals 14 residues. Germline CDR1 reads SQVTM; CDR2 reads ANQGSEA. The ends were cut back, 4 bases at V and 8 bases at J, with 21 bases in the middle. The CDR3 reads CSVADDSRTYKQYF. The CDR3 nucleotides read TGCAGCGTTGCAGATGACAGCCGTACATACAAGCAGTACTTC.

A note on this clonotype: Since a much larger clone is just one base distant, this may be a read error. This chain joins TRBV7-3 and TRBJ2-6; D gene ambiguous. This CDR3 contains 17 residues. V lost 0 bases to trimming and J lost 3 bases, with 12 bases between them. The V gene's germline CDR1 is SGHTA and CDR2 FQGTGA. The CDR3 DNA sequence: TGTGCCAGCAGCTTAACGTTTCGGGCCCTTGGGGCCAACGTCCTGACTTTC. Translated, it gives CASSLTFRALGANVLTF.

The chain employs TRBV5-1 and TRBJ2-7; possibly TRBD2 for D (6 bases). Germline CDR1 is SGHRS and CDR2 is YFSETQ. The V end was cut by 5 bases, the J end by 7 bases, with 16 bases between. This CDR3 is built from 13 residues. The CDR3 DNA is TGCGCCAGCAGTCGGGAGTCCGAGCGGGAGCAGTACTTC. Translation gives CASSRESEREQYF.

This clonotype occurred a few times. V and J are TRBV2 and TRBJ2-7; 7 bases line up with TRBD1. From germline, CDR1 is SNHLY and CDR2 FYNNEI. V trimming: 1 base; J trimming: 0 bases; junction bases outside the gene matches: 12. The CDR3 sequence is 18 residues long. The CDR3 nucleotides read TGTGCCAGCAGTGAAGTGCTTTCGGGACGGGACAGCTCCTACGAGCAGTACTTC. It translates to CASSEVLSGRDSSYEQYF. The full variable domain, with the rest looked up from reference TRBV2 and TRBJ2-7, is EPEVTQTPSHQVTQMGQEVILRCVPISNHLYFYWYRQILGQKVEFLVSFYNNEISEKSEIFDDQFSVERPDGSNFTLKIRSTKLEDSAMYFCASSEVLSGRDSSYEQYFGPGTRLTVT.

This clonotype was found a few times. An end of the junction does not agree with germline; a read error may underlie this. The chain links TRBV24-1 to TRBJ2-7; no clear D gene. CDR1 KGHDR and CDR2 SFDVKD come from the germline V gene. The CDR3 extends over 13 amino acids. CDR3 bases: TGTGCCATCAGTGAGGTGGGGTTGGACGAGCAGTACTTC. Translating it yields CAISEVGLDEQYF.

The chain employs TRBV4-2 and TRBJ2-7; 8 bases line up with TRBD1. Germline V gene lookup returns CDR1 LGHNA and CDR2 YNFKEQ. Trimming cost V 8 bases and J 2 bases; bases outside gene matches: 11. The CDR3 consists of 15 residues. CDR3 DNA sequence: TGTGCCAGCGGCTATGGACAGGGATTGACCTACGAGCAGTACTTC. This gives the protein CASGYGQGLTYEQYF.

About this clonotype itself: Here the CDR3 omits its conserved ending phenylalanine or tryptophan, so a read error is the likely source. The V gene is TRBV11-2, the J gene TRBJ2-7; D tentatively fits TRBD1 or TRBD2 (6 bases each). V lost 5 bases, J lost 7 bases, and 21 bases lay in between. The V gene's germline CDR1 is SGHAT and CDR2 FQNNGV. This CDR3 region has 15 residues. The CDR3 DNA follows: TGTGCCAGCAGCCGAAACGGGGGCGAATTTCGTGAGCAGTACTCC. Protein product: CASSRNGGEFREQYS.

In regard to this clonotype: A junction end diverges from the germline sequence, so it may reflect a read error. This chain uses TRBV28 with TRBJ2-7; the match to TRBD1 covers 9 bases. The CDR3 consists of 15 residues. Germline assignment: CDR1 MDHEN and CDR2 SYDVKM. The CDR3 region is CVSTGPEQGAYEQYF. CDR3 DNA: TGTGTCAGCACTGGGCCGGAACAGGGGGCATACGAGCAGTACTTC.

As regards this clonotype: A single base separates this from a much larger clone, so it may be a read error. The chain links TRBV10-3 to TRBJ2-7, with D perhaps given as TRBD1 or TRBD2 (7 bases each). Germline V gene sequence: CDR1 ENHRY, CDR2 SYGVKD. The ends were cut back, 8 bases at V and 5 bases at J, with 16 bases in the middle. The CDR3 has 13 amino acids. This CDR3 reads CAICIQGGHEQYF. The CDR3 nucleotides read TGTGCCATCTGTATTCAGGGGGGGCACGAGCAGTACTTC.

This clonotype was counted a few times. V is TRBV6-1 and J is TRBJ2-5; 14 positions agree with TRBD2. This CDR3 has 17 residues. CDR1 and CDR2 (germline): MNHNS, SASEGT. The V segment lost 6 bases and the J segment 0 bases; nucleotides outside the gene matches: 6. The DNA for the CDR3 is TGTGCCAGCAGCAGACTAGCGGGAGGGGCCCACCAAGAGACCCAGTACTTC. Amino acid sequence: CASSRLAGGAHQETQYF.

This clonotype was observed a few times. The genes are TRBV6-1 and TRBJ2-1; the D gene is possibly TRBD1 (5 bases). The CDR3 has 14 residues. Germline-derived CDR1 and CDR2 are MNHNS and SASEGT. The V end was cut by 6 bases, the J end by 0 bases, with 9 bases between. CDR3 coding DNA: TGTGCCAGCAGGGCTAGGGGCTCCTACAATGAGCAGTTCTTC. Protein: CASRARGSYNEQFF.

This clonotype was recorded once. This may be a read error: a much more frequent sequence differs by one nucleotide. This rearrangement joins TRBV6-5 to TRBJ2-5, with D possibly TRBD2 on 6 matching bases. The CDR3 has 13 residues. Germline V lookup: CDR1 MNHEY, CDR2 SVGAGI. Between the trimmed V and J ends, which lost 10 bases and 4 bases, there was a span of 16 bases. The CDR3 is CANTFGGSETQYF. Written as DNA, the CDR3 is TGTGCCAACACCTTTGGGGGGTCAGAGACCCAGTACTTC.

Notes on this clonotype: Mismatch with germline at one junction end may stem from a read error. This chain uses TRBV12-3 or TRBV12-4 with TRBJ2-7; D is possibly TRBD2 (6 bases). The CDR3 runs to 11 residues. This CDR3 is CASSIADEQYF. CDR3 sequence (DNA): TGTGCCAGCAGTATAGCGGACGAGCAGTACTTT.